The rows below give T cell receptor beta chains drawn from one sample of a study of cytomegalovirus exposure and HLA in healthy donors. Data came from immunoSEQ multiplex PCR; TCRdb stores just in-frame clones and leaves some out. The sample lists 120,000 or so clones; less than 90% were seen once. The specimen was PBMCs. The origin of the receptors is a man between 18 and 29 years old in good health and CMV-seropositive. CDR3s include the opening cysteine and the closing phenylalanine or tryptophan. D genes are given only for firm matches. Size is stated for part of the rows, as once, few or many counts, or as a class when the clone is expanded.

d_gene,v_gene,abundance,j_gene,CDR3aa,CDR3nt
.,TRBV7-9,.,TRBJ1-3,CAQTSGSGNTIYF,TGTGCCCAGACCTCGGGCTCTGGAAACACCATATATTTT
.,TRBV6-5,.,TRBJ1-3,CASTRAGGVGNTIYF,TGTGCCAGCACCCGGGCGGGGGGGGTAGGAAACACCATATATTTT
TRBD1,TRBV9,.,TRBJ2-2,CASSPPTGSTGELFF,TGTGCCAGCAGCCCCCCGACAGGGAGCACCGGGGAGCTGTTTTTT
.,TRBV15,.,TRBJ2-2,CATSRPSRGGELFF,TGTGCCACCAGCAGACCCTCACGCGGTGGGGAGCTGTTTTTT
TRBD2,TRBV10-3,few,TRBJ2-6,CAIRAREAGANVLTF,TGTGCCATCAGGGCCCGGGAGGCTGGGGCCAACGTCCTGACTTTC
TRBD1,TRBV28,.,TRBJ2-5,CASLGLGGTGQETQYF,TGTGCCAGCTTGGGGTTAGGCGGGACAGGCCAAGAGACCCAGTACTTC
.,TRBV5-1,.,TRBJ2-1,CASRHEPSSYNEQFF,TGCGCCAGCAGGCATGAGCCGAGCTCCTACAATGAGCAGTTCTTC
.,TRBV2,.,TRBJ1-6,CAEGGARLPLHF,TGTGCCGAGGGGGGGGCGCGATTACCCCTCCACTTT
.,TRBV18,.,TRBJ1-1,CASSPPEVGATEAFF,TGTGCCAGCTCACCACCCGAGGTGGGGGCCACTGAAGCTTTCTTT
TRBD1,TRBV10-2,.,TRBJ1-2,CASYGDSRGYGYTF,TGCGCCAGCTATGGGGACAGCCGAGGCTATGGCTACACCTTC
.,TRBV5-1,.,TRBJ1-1,CASSLWAYSENTEAFF,TGCGCCAGCAGCTTGTGGGCCTACAGTGAAAACACTGAAGCTTTCTTT
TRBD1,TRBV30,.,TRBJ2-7,CAWSLGTVYEQYF,TGTGCCTGGAGTTTAGGGACAGTCTACGAGCAGTACTTC
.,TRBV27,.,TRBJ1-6,CASSLGRVGSPLHF,TGTGCCAGCAGTTTGGGGAGGGTAGGTTCACCCCTCCACTTT
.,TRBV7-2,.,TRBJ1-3,CASSLVGRSGNTIYF,TGTGCCAGCAGCTTAGTGGGGCGGAGCGGAAACACCATATATTTT
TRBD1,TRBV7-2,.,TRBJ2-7,CASSLALGQGYEQYF,TGTGCCAGCAGCTTAGCCCTCGGACAGGGTTACGAGCAGTACTTC
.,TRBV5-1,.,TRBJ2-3,CASSLQRPGLRGEDTQYF,TGCGCCAGCAGCTTGCAACGGCCCGGCCTTCGCGGTGAAGATACGCAGTATTTT
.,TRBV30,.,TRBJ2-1,CAWSDPRKQQFF,TGTGCCTGGAGTGACCCGAGAAAGCAGCAGTTCTTC
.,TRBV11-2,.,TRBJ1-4,CASSVDLKLFF,TGTGCCAGCAGCGTCGACTTGAAACTGTTTTTT
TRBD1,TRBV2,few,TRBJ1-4,CASSGQGVDEKLFF,TGTGCCAGCAGTGGACAGGGGGTGGATGAAAAACTGTTTTTT
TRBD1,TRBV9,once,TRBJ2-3,CASSVGGGTEQYF,TGTGCCAGCAGCGTAGGAGGTGGGACAGAGCAGTATTTT
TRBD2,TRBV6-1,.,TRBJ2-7,CASSGAGREQYF,TGTGCCAGCAGTGGAGCGGGGCGGGAGCAGTACTTC
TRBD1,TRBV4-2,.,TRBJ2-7,CASSQGQTGTGLYEQYF,TGTGCCAGCAGCCAAGGGCAAACCGGGACAGGCCTATACGAGCAGTACTTC